Listed below are T cell receptor beta chains from one sample, sequenced in a study of shared T cell receptors in the human thymus. Generated by immunoSEQ multiplex PCR, the TCRdb table keeps only in-frame clones and is missing some. The sample shows approximately 68,000 clones, more than 90% of them seen only once. Sequenced: thymocytes. All receptors come from a human donor. The conserved cysteine and the conserved F or W are not part of the CDR3 here.

>TRBV28|TRBJ2-1
ASSFPKGDRGDNEQF
>TRBV7-2|TRBJ1-1
ASSPPFVWVEAF
>TRBV5-6|TRBJ2-3
ASSRLKDAPDTQY
>TRBV13|TRBJ1-3
ASSPIRGIAGNTIY
>TRBV27|TRBJ1-2
ATRSVSYGYT
>TRBV27|TRBJ1-5
ASSPGTFYTRPSNQPQH
>TRBV4-1|TRBJ1-1
ASKLRVYQGGNTEAF
>TRBV6-6|TRBJ2-1
ASSWGQGGSEQF
>TRBV5-1|TRBJ1-1
ASSPPFRDGTEAF
>TRBV5-4|TRBJ2-1
ASSSEGPRKF
>TRBV2|TRBJ1-5
ASSERGSNQPQH
>TRBV10-3|TRBJ1-2
AISDKAGEPYGYT
>TRBV5-1|TRBJ1-2
ASSLGAGGYT
>TRBV2|TRBJ2-1
ASSEGRGVINEQF
>TRBV19|TRBJ1-4
ANIPRGRGEKLF
>TRBV19|TRBJ2-7
ASSTSRDANYEQY
>TRBV28|TRBJ1-4
ASSLWAREGKLF
>TRBV6-5|TRBJ1-1
ASSYSKSRGNTEAF
>TRBV5-8|TRBJ2-3
ASSLDRSSTDTQY
>TRBV28|TRBJ2-1
ASSTTAGQGYNEQF
>TRBV5-1|TRBJ1-1
ASNPRKGTSMNTEAF
>TRBV7-2|TRBJ2-3
ASSLRLAGVPSTDTQY
>TRBV4-1|TRBJ2-5
ASSHLIGGASGGVETQY
>TRBV6-1|TRBJ1-3
ASSARDSSGNTIY
>TRBV14|TRBJ2-7
ASSHGARDGAYEQY
>TRBV25-1|TRBJ2-2
ASSRSFLRGGTTGELF
>TRBV19|TRBJ2-5
ASSIDRETQY
>TRBV9|TRBJ2-3
ASSVGQGARADTQY
>TRBV19|TRBJ1-6
ASSIPWDNSPLH
>TRBV15|TRBJ1-1
ATSRVSGGDTEAF
>TRBV5-8|TRBJ2-7
ASSLIWGGEQY
>TRBV19|TRBJ1-5
ASSTTEGNQPQH
>TRBV11-2|TRBJ2-7
ASSLDPKGTASEQY
>TRBV7-2|TRBJ2-7
ASSLTGSTYEQY
>TRBV27|TRBJ1-2
ASSYKGGYT
>TRBV4-3|TRBJ2-7
ASSQGWYRTRRNEQY
>TRBV5-6|TRBJ2-1
ASSLFGGYNEQF
>TRBV21-1|TRBJ1-3
ASSKVNSRGRDSGNTIY
>TRBV10-3|TRBJ2-7
AISESGQGPSYEQY
>TRBV6-1|TRBJ2-2
ASSGTGVNTGELF
>TRBV18|TRBJ1-5
ASSLSRQEPNQPQH